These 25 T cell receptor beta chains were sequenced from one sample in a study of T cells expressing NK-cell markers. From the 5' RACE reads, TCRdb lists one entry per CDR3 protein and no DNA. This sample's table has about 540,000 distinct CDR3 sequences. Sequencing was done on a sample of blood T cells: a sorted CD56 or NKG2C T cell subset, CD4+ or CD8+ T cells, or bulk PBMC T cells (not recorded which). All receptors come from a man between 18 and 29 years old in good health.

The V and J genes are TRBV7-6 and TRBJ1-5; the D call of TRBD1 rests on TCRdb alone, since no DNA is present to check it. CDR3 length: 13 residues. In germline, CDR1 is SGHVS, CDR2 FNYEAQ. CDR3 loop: CASSYGQSQPQHF.

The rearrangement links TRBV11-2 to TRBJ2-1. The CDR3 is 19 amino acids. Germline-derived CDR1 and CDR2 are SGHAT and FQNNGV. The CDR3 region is CASSFHHLLTQRWSNEQFF.

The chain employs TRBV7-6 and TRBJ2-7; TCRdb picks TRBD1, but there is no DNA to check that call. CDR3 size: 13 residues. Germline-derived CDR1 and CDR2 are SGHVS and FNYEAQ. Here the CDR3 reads CASSLFPGDEQYF.

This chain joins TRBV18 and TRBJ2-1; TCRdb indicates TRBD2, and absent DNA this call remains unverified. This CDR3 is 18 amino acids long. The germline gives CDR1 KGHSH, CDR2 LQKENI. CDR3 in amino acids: CASSPPRRAPSSYNEQFF.

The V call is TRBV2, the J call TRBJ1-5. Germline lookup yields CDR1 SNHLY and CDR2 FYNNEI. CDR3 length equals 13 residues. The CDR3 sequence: CASSGGGLSPQHF.

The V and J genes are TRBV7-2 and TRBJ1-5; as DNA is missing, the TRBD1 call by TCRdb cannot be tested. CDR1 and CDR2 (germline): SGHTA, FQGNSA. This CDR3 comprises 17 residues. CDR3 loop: CASSLGQGAGSNQPQHF.

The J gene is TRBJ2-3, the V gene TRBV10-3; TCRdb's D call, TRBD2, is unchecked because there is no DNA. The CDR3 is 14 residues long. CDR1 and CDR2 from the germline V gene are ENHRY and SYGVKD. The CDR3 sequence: CATKVGRALDTQYF.

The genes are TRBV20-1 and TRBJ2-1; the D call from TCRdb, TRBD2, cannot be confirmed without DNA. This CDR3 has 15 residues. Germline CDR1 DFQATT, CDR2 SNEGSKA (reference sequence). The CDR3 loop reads CSQPSSAQVYNEQFF.

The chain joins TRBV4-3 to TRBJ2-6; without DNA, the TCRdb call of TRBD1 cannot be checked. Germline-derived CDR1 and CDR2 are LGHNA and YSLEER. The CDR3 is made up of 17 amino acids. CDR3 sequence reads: CASSRGAGGNGANVLTF.

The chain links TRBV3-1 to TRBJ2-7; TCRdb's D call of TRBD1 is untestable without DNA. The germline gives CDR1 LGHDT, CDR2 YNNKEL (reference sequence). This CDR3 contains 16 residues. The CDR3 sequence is CASSQQGGLLAGEQYF.

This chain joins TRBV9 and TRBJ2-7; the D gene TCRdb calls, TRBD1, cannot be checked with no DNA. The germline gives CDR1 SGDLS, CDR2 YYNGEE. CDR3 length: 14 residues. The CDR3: CASSMGTGPYEQYF.

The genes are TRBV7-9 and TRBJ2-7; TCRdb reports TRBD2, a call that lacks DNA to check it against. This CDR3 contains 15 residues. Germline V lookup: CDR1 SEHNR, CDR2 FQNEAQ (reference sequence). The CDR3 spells CASSSLQEDSYEQYF.

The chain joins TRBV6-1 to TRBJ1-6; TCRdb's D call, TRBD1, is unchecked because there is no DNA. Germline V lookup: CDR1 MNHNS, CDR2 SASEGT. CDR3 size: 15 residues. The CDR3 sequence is CASREGARSNSPLHF.

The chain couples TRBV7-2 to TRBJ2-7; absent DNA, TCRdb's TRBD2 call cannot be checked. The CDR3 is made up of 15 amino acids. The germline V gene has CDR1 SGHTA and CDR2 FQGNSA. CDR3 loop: CASSTGTSVLYEQYF.

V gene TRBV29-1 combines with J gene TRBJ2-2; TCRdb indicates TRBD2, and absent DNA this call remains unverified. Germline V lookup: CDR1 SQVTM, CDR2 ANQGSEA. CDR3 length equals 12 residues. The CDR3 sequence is CSVVSGLGELFF.

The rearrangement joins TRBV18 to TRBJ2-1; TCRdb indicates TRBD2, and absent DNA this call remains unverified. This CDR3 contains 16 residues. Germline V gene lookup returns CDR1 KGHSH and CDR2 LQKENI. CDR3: CASSPERLHRRNEQFF.

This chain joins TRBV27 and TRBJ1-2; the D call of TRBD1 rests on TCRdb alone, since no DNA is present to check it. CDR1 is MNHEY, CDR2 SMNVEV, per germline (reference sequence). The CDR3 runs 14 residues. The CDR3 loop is CASSMDSRGYGYTF.

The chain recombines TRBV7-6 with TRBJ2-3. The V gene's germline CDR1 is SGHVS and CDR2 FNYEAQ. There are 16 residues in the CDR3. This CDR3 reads CASSLAVAAVGNTQYF.

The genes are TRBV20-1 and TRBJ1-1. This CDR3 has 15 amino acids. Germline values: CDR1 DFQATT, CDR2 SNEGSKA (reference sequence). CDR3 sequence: CSADSTRESGTEAFF.

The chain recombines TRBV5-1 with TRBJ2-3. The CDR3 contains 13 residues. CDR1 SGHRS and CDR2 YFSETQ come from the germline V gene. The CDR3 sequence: CASSLGLTDTQYF.

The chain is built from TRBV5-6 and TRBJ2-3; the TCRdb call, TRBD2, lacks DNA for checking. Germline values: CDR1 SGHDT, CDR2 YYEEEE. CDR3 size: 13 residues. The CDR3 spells CASNAGGRDTQYF.

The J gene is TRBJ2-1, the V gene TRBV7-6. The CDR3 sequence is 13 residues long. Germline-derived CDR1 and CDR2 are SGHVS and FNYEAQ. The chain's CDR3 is CASSSVGWNEQFF.

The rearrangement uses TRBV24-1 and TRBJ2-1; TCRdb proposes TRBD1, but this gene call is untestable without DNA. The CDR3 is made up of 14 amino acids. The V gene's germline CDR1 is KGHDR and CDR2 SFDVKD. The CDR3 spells CATSDFRGINEQFF.

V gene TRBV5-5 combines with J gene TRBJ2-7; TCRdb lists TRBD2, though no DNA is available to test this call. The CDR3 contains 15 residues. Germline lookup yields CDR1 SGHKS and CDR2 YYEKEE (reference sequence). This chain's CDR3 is CASSPTGVQSYEQYF.

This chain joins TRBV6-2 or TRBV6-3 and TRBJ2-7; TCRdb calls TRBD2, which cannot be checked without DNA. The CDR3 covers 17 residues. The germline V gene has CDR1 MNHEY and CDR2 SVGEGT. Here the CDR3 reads CASSPLPTSGRTYEQYF.